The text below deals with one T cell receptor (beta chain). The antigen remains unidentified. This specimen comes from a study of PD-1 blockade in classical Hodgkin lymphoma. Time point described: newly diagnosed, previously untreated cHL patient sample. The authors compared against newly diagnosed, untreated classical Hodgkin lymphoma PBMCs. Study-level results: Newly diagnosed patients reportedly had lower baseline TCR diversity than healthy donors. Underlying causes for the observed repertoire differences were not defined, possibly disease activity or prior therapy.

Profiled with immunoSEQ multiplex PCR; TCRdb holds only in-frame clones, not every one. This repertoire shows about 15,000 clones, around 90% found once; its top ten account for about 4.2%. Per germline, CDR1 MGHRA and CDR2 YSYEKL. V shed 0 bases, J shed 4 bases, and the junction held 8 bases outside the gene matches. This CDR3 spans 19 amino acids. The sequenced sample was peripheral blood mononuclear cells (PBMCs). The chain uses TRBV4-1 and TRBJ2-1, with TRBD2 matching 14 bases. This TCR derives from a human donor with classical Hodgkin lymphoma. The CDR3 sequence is CASSQDSLGTSGSYNEQFF. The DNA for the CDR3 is TGCGCCAGCAGCCAAGACTCCCTTGGGACTAGCGGGAGTTACAATGAGCAGTTCTTC.